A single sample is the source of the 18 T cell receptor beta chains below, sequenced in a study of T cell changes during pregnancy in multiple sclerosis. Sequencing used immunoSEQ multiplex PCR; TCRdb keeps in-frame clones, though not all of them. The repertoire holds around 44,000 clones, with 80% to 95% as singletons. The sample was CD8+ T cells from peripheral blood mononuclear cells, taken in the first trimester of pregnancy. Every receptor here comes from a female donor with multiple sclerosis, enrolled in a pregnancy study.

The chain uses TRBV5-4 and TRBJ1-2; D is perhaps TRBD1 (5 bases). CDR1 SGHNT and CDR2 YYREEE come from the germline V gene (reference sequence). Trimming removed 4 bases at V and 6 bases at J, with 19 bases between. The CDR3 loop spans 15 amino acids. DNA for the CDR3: TGTGCCAGCAGCCCCTCCCAGGGTAGTACAAATGGCTACACCTTC. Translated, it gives CASSPSQGSTNGYTF. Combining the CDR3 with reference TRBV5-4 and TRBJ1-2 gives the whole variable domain ETGVTQSPTHLIKTRGQQVTLRCSSQSGHNTVSWYQQALGQGPQFIFQYYREEENGRGNFPPRFSGLQFPNYSSELNVNALELDDSALYLCASSPSQGSTNGYTFGSGTRLTVV.

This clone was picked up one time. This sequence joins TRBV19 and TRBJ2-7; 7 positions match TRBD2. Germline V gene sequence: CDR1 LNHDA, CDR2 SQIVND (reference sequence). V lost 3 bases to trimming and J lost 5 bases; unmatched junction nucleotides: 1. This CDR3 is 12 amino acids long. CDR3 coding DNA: TGTGCCAGTAGTATCGGGAGGAACGAGCAGTACTTC. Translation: CASSIGRNEQYF. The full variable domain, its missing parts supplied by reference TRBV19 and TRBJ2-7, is DGGITQSPKYLFRKEGQNVTLSCEQNLNHDAMYWYRQDPGQGLRLIYYSQIVNDFQKGDIAEGYSVSREKKESFPLTVTSAQKNPTAFYLCASSIGRNEQYFGPGTRLTVT.

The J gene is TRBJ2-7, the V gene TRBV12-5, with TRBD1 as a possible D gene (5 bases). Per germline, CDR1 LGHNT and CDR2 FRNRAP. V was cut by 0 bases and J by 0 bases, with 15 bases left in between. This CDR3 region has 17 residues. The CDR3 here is CASGLVLRQFSSYEQYF. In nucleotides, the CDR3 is TGTGCTAGTGGTTTGGTCCTCCGACAGTTTAGCTCCTACGAGCAGTACTTC.

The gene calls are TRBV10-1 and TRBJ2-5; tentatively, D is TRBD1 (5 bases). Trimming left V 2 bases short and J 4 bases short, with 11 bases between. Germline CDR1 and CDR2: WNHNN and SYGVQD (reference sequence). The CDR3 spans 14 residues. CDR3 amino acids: CASSEAGIRETQYF. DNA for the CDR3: TGCGCCAGCAGTGAGGCAGGGATACGAGAGACCCAGTACTTC.

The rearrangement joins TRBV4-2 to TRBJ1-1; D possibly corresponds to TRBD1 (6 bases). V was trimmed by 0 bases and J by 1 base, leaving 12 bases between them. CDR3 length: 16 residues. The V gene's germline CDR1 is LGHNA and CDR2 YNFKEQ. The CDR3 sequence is CASSQEGGQKNTEAFF. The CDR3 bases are TGTGCCAGCAGCCAAGAAGGTGGACAGAAGAACACTGAAGCTTTCTTT.

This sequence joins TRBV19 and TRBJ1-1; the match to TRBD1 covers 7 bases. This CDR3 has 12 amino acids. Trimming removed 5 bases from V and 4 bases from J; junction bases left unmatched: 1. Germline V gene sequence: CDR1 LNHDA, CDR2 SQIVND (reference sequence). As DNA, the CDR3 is TGTGCCAGTAGTGCAGGGGGCACTGAAGCTTTCTTT. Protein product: CASSAGGTEAFF.

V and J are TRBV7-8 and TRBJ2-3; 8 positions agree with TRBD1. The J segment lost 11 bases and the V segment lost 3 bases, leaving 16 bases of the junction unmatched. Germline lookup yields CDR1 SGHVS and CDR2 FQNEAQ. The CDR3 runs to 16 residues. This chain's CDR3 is CASSLTGASVRGGQYF. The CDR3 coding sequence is TGTGCCAGCAGCTTGACAGGGGCTTCCGTCCGAGGGGGGCAGTATTTT.

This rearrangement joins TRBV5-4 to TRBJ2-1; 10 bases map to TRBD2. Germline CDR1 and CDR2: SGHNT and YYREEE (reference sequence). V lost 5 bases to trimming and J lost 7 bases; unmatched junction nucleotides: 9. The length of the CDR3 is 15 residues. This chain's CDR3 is CASSPSGRVENEQFF. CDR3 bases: TGTGCCAGCAGTCCAAGCGGGAGGGTAGAAAATGAGCAGTTCTTC.

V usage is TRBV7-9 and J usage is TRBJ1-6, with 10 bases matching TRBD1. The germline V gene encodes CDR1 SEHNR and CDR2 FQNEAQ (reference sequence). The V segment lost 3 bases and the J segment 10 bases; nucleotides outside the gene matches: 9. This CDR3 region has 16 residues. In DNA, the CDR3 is TGTGCCAGCAGCTTTCGAGACAGGGGGCTTGGATCACCCCTCCACTTT. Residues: CASSFRDRGLGSPLHF. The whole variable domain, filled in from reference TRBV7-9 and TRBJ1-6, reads DTGVSQNPRHKITKRGQNVTFRCDPISEHNRLYWYRQTLGQGPEFLTYFQNEAQLEKSRLLSDRFSAERPKGSFSTLEIQRTEQGDSAMYLCASSFRDRGLGSPLHFGNGTRLTVT.

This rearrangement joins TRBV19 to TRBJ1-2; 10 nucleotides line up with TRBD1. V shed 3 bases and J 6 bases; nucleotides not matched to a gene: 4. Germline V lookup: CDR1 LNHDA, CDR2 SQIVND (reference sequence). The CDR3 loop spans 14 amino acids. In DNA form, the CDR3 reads TGTGCCAGTAGTATGGGACAGGGGCCGAATGGCTACACCTTC. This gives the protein CASSMGQGPNGYTF.

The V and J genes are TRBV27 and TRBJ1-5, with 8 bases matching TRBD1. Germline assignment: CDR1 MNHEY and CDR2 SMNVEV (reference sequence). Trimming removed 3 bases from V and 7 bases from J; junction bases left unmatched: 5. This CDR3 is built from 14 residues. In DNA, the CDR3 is TGTGCCAGCAGTTTGACAGGGGTTGGGCAGCCCCAGCATTTT. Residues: CASSLTGVGQPQHF.

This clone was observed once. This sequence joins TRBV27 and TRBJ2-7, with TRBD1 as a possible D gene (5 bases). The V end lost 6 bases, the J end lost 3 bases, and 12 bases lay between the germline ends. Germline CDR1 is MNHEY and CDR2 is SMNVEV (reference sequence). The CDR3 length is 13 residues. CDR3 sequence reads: CASRDIDSYEQYF. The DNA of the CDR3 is TGTGCCAGCAGAGATATCGACAGCTACGAGCAGTACTTC.

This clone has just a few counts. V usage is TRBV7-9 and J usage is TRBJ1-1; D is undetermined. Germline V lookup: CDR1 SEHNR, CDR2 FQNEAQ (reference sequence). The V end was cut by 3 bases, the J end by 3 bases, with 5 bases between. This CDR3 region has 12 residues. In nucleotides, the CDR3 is TGTGCCAGCAGCTTCGGGGACACTGAAGCTTTCTTT. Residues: CASSFGDTEAFF.

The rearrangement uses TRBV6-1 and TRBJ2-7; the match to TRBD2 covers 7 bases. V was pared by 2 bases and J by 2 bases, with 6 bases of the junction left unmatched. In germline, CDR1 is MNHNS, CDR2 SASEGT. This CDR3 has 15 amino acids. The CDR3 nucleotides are TGTGCCAGCAGTGAATCGGCGGGGGTCACCTACGAGCAGTACTTC. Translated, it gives CASSESAGVTYEQYF.

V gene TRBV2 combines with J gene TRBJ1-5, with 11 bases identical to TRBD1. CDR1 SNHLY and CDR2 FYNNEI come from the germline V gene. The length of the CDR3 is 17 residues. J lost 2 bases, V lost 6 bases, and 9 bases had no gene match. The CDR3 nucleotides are TGTGCCAGCAGCACAGCCCGGGACAGGGGGGGCAATCAGCCCCAGCATTTT. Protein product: CASSTARDRGGNQPQHF.

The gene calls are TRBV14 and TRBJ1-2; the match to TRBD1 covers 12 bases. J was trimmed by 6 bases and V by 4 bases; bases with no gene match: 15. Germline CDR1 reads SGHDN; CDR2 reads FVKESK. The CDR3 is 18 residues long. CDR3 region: CASSPFAGTGGAPNGYTF. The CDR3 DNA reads TGTGCCAGCAGCCCTTTCGCCGGGACAGGGGGCGCCCCAAATGGCTACACCTTC.

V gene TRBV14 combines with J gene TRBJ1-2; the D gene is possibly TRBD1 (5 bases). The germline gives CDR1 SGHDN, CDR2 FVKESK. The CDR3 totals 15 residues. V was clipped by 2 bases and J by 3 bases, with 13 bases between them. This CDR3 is CASSQPYGGDYGYTF. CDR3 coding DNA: TGTGCCAGCAGCCAACCCTATGGGGGGGACTATGGCTACACCTTC. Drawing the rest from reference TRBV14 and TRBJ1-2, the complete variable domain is EAGVTQFPSHSVIEKGQTVTLRCDPISGHDNLYWYRRVMGKEIKFLLHFVKESKQDESGMPNNRFLAERTGGTYSTLKVQPAELEDSGVYFCASSQPYGGDYGYTFGSGTRLTVV.

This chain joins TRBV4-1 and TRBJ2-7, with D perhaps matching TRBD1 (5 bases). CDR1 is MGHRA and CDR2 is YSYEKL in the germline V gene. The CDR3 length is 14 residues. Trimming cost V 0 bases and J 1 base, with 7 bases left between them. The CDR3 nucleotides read TGCGCCAGCAGCCAAGAAAAGGGGTCCTACGAGCAGTACTTC. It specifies CASSQEKGSYEQYF.